Listed below are T cell receptor beta chains from one sample, sequenced in a study of blood T cell repertoires in COVID-19. TCRdb keeps only in-frame clones here, not all; method: immunoSEQ multiplex PCR. The data hold 35,000 to 45,000 clones, with around four fifths observed a single time. The material sequenced was peripheral blood. All receptors derive from a human donor in a cohort sampled during active or convalescent COVID-19. The donor label of this sample is uncertain. The CDR3 runs from the conserved cysteine through the conserved F or W. The D gene is left open where the match is weak. Only some rows state a clone size, as once, few, many or a class for expanded clones.

v_call	cdr3_length	d_call	j_call	clone_size	cdr3_nt	cdr3_aa
TRBV10-3	14	NA	TRBJ1-1	NA	TGTGCCATCAGTGAGGTGGGCTCCACCGCCGAACCTTTCTTT	CAISEVGSTAEPFF
TRBV7-9	14	NA	TRBJ2-7	NA	TGTGCCAGCAGCTTAGCTGGGCCCTCCTACGAGCAGTACTTC	CASSLAGPSYEQYF
TRBV5-1	15	TRBD1	TRBJ2-7	few	TGCGCCAGCAGCTTGGCGGACAGGGAGCGGGACGAGCAGTACTTC	CASSLADRERDEQYF
TRBV18	18	TRBD1	TRBJ2-6	once	TGTGCCAGCTCTCACGGACAGGTCGGCAGCTCTGGGGCCAACGTCCTGACTTTC	CASSHGQVGSSGANVLTF
TRBV7-9	15	NA	TRBJ1-6	once	TGTGCCAGCAGCTTAGCTCGGGGGAGAGAATCACCCCTCCACTTT	CASSLARGRESPLHF
TRBV30	14	NA	TRBJ1-5	NA	TGTGCCTGGAGTGCGGGGGGGAGCAATCAGCCCCAGCATTTT	CAWSAGGSNQPQHF
TRBV12-3/TRBV12-4	13	TRBD1	TRBJ1-1	NA	TGTGCCAGCAGTTTCAGACAGGGGACTGAAGCTTTCTTT	CASSFRQGTEAFF
TRBV6-5	14	NA	TRBJ1-2	NA	TGTGCCAGCAGCACACTAAACAGGGCAGATGGCTACACCTTC	CASSTLNRADGYTF
TRBV5-4	15	NA	TRBJ2-2	few	TGTGCCAGCAGCTCCGTCGAACATGGCACCGGGGAGCTGTTTTTT	CASSSVEHGTGELFF
TRBV7-2	15	TRBD2	TRBJ2-1	NA	TGTGCCAGCAGCTGGGGACTAGCGGGGTACAATGAGCAGTTCTTC	CASSWGLAGYNEQFF
TRBV6-2/TRBV6-3	15	NA	TRBJ1-5	NA	TGTGCCAGCAGTTACGACGGGAATAGCAATCAGCCCCAGCATTTT	CASSYDGNSNQPQHF
TRBV20-1	10	NA	TRBJ1-2	NA	TGCAGTGCTAGACAGGGTGGCTACACCTTC	CSARQGGYTF
TRBV6-6	16	NA	TRBJ1-6	NA	TGTGCCAGCAGTTACTCTGAGACAGCGTATAATTCACCCCTCCACTTT	CASSYSETAYNSPLHF
TRBV19	14	TRBD2	TRBJ2-1	few	TGTGCCAGCGGTAGCGGGAGGGAAGCTGGTGAGCAGTTCTTC	CASGSGREAGEQFF
TRBV5-1	12	NA	TRBJ1-1	NA	TGCGCCAGCAGCCTCGGAGTCACTGAAGCTTTCTTT	CASSLGVTEAFF
TRBV12-3/TRBV12-4	12	NA	TRBJ2-1	NA	TGTGCCAGCAGTTTCTATTACAATGAGCAGTTCTTC	CASSFYYNEQFF
TRBV5-1	15	NA	TRBJ2-5	NA	TGCGCCAGCAGCTCCGCGGACAACGATCAAGAGACCCAGTACTTC	CASSSADNDQETQYF
TRBV11-2	13	NA	TRBJ2-3	NA	TGTGCCAGCAGCCTGGACTACACAGATACGCAGTATTTT	CASSLDYTDTQYF
TRBV7-2	13	NA	TRBJ1-1	NA	TGTGCCAGCAGTTTACAGGGTCACACTGAAGCTTTCTTT	CASSLQGHTEAFF
TRBV30	13	NA	TRBJ2-4	NA	TGTGCCTGGAGTGTCCACGTGGAGAGCATTCAGTACTTC	CAWSVHVESIQYF
TRBV24-1	13	NA	TRBJ2-5	NA	TGTGCCACCAGTGATCTCTCCCAAGAGACCCAGTACTTC	CATSDLSQETQYF
TRBV18	14	NA	TRBJ2-5	NA	TGTGCCAGCTCACCTGGTGCCGGAGGGGAGACCCAGTACTTC	CASSPGAGGETQYF
TRBV7-8	14	TRBD1	TRBJ2-7	NA	TGTGCCAGCAGCTTAGGGCGGACAGGCAGCGAGCAGTACTTC	CASSLGRTGSEQYF
TRBV27	15	TRBD1	TRBJ1-1	NA	TGTGCCAGCAGAGCGGCAGGGGGCCGAAGGGCTGAAGCTTTCTTT	CASRAAGGRRAEAFF
TRBV2	13	NA	TRBJ2-7	NA	TGTGCCAGCAGTGAAGGGAGACTTTACGAGCAGTACTTC	CASSEGRLYEQYF
TRBV19	15	NA	TRBJ1-2	NA	TGTGCCAGTAGTATCCCGGCAGGGGACCCCTATGGCTACACCTTC	CASSIPAGDPYGYTF
TRBV9	17	TRBD2	TRBJ2-3	NA	TGTGCCAGCAGCGTAGAGATAGCGGGAGGGCCAGAAGATACGCAGTATTTT	CASSVEIAGGPEDTQYF
TRBV7-9	13	NA	TRBJ2-4	NA	TGTGCCAGCAGCTCCGATACAGGAAACATTCAGTACTTC	CASSSDTGNIQYF
TRBV5-1	15	TRBD2	TRBJ2-7	NA	TGCGCCAGCAGCGGGGGGACTAGCGGGACTTACGAGCAGTACTTC	CASSGGTSGTYEQYF
TRBV11-3	15	NA	TRBJ2-7	many	TGTGCCAGCAGCTATATGGGAGGTCGGGGGAACGAGCAGTACTTC	CASSYMGGRGNEQYF
TRBV27	15	TRBD2	TRBJ2-1	few	TGTGCCAGCAGTTTAGCGGGAGGATACTACAATGAGCAGTTCTTC	CASSLAGGYYNEQFF